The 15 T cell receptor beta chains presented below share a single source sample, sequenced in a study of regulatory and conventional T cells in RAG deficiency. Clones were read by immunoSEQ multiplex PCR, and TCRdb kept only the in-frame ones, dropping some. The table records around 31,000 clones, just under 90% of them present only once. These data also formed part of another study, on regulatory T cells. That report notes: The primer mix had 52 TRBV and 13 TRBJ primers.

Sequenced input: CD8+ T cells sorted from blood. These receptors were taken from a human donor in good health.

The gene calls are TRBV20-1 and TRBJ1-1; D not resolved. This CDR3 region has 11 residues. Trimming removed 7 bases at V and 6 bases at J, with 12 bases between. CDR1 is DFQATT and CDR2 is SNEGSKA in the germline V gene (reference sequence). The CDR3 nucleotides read TGCAGTGTCGAAAGGAGGGCTGAAGCTTTCTTT. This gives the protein CSVERRAEAFF.

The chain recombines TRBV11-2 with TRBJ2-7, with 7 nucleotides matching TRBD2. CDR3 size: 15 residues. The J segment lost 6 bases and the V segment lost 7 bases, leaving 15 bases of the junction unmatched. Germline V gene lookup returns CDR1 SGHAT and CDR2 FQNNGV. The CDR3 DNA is TGTGCCAGCAAGGTTTTAAGCGGGGAAGGTGGCGAGCAGTACTTC. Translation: CASKVLSGEGGEQYF.

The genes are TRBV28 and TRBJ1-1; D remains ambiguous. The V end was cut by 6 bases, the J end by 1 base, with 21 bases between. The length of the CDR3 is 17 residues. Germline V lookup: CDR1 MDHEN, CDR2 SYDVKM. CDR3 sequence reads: CASSYTPRTAPNTEAFF. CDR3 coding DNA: TGTGCCAGCAGCTACACCCCCCGGACGGCGCCGAACACTGAAGCTTTCTTT.

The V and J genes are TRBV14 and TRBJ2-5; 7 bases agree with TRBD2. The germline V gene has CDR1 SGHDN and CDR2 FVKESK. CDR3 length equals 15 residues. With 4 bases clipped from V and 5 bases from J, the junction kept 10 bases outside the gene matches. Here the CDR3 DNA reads TGTGCCAGCAGCCCCCATGCGGGAGTTGCTGAGACCCAGTACTTC. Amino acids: CASSPHAGVAETQYF.

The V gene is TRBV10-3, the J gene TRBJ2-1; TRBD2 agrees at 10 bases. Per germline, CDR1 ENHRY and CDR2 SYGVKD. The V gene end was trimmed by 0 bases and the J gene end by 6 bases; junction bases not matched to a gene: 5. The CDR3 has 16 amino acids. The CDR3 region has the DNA TGTGCCATCAGTGAGTCGGGGACTAGCGTCGCCAATGAGCAGTTCTTC. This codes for CAISESGTSVANEQFF.

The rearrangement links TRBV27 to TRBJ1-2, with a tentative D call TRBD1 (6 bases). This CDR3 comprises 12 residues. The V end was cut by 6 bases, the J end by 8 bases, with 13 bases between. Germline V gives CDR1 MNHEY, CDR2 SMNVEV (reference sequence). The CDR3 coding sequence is TGTGCCAGCAGAAAAAGGGGGGACGGCTACACCTTC. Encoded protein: CASRKRGDGYTF.

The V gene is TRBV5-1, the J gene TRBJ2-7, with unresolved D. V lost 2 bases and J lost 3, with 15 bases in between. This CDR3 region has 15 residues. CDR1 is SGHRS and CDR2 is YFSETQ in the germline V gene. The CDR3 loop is CASSFPPDGSYEQYF. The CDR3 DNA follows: TGCGCCAGCAGCTTCCCCCCCGACGGAAGCTACGAGCAGTACTTC.

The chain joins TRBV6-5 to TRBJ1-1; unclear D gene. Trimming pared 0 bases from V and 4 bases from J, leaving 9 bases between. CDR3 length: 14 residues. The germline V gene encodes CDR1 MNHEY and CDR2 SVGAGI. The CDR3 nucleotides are TGTGCCAGCAGTTACTCAGAAGGGCCCACTGAAGCTTTCTTT. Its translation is CASSYSEGPTEAFF.

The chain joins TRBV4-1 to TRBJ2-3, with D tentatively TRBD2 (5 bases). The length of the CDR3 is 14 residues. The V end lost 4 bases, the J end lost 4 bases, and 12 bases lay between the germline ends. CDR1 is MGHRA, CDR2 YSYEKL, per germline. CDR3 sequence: CASSLDYIPDTQYF. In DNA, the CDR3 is TGCGCCAGCAGCCTCGACTATATCCCAGATACGCAGTATTTT.

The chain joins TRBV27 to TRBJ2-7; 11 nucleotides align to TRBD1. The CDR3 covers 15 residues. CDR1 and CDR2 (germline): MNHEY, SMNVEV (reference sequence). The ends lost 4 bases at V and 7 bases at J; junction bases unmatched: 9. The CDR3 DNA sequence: TGTGCCAGCAGTTCAGAGGGGACAGGGGGTTTTGAGCAGTACTTC. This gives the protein CASSSEGTGGFEQYF.

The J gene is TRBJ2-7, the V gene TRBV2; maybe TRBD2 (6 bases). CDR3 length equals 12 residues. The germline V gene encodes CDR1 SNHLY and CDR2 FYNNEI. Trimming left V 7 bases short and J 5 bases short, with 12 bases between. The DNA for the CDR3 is TGTGCCAGCATTGGGGAGGCTGACGAGCAGTACTTC. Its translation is CASIGEADEQYF.

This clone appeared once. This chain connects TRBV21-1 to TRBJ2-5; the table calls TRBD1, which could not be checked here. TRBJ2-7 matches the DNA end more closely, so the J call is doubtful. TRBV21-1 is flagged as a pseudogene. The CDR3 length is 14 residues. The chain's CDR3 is CASRQGWPSYEQYF. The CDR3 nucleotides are TGCGCCAGTAGACAGGGTTGGCCGTCCTACGAGCAGTACTTC.

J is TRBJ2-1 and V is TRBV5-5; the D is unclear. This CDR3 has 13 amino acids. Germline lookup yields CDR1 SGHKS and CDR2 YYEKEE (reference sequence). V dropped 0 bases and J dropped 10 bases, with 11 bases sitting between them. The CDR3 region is CASSLDSPREQFF. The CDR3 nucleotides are TGTGCCAGCAGCTTGGACAGTCCGCGGGAGCAGTTCTTC.

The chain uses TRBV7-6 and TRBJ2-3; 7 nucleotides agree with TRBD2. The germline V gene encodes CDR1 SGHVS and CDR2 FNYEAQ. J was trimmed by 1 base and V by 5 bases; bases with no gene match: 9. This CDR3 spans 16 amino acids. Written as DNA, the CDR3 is TGTGCCAGCAGCCCCCTCTTCCGGGGGGGCACAGATACGCAGTATTTT. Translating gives CASSPLFRGGTDTQYF. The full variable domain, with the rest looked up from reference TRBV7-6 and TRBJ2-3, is GAGVSQSPRYKVTKRGQDVALRCDPISGHVSLYWYRQALGQGPEFLTYFNYEAQQDKSGLPNDRFSAERPEGSISTLTIQRTEQRDSAMYRCASSPLFRGGTDTQYFGPGTRLTVL.

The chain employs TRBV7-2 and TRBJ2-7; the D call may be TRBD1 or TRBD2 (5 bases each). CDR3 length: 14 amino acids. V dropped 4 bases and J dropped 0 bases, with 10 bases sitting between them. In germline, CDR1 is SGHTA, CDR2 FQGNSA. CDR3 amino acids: CASSSGPGSYEQYF. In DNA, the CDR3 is TGTGCCAGCAGCTCGGGACCTGGCTCCTACGAGCAGTACTTC.